This T cell receptor beta chain is from a study of OX40 agonist ivuxolimab in advanced cancers. Across the whole study: Patients got intravenous ivuxolimab at 0.01 to 10 mg/kg every 2 weeks. Mean age about 60 years, range roughly 20 to 85; roughly 80% male.

The protocol was immunoSEQ multiplex PCR, while the TCRdb copy is restricted to in-frame clones and leaves out a portion. The repertoire holds 28,000 or so clones, 85% to 95% seen once, with approximately 26% in the top ten. The germline V gene encodes CDR1 SGHVS and CDR2 FNYEAQ. Trimming took 7 bases from V and 7 from J; bases not matched to a gene: 8. The CDR3 length is 14 residues. This TCR was sampled from an adult with an advanced solid tumor such as melanoma, head and neck, liver or kidney cancer. The sequences come from CD4+ or CD8+ T cells sorted from blood, collected in a trial of the OX40 agonist ivuxolimab. The chain combines TRBV7-6 with TRBJ2-1; TRBD1 aligns across 9 bases. CDR3 DNA: TGTGCCAGCACCTCGGGGACAGGGCCGAATGAGCAGTTCTTC. It is translated as CASTSGTGPNEQFF.